This is a list of T cell receptor beta chains from one sample in a study of CD8+ T cells in alopecia areata. Method: immunoSEQ multiplex PCR; TCRdb's copy keeps in-frame clones and lacks some. The sample has 90,000 to 100,000 clones; more than 55% are singletons. The material was CD8+ T cells sorted from blood, obtained at week 4, from a patient treated with tofacitinib. These receptors all stem from a human donor with alopecia areata. Each CDR3 is given with its conserved first and last residue. D genes are given only for firm matches. For some rows the clone size is stated as once, few or many, or as a class when expanded; others skip it.

V gene,J gene,clone size,D gene,CDR3 DNA,CDR3 protein
TRBV4-2,TRBJ1-1,.,.,TGTGCCAGCAGCCACGTAGGGGTGAGCACTGAAGCTTTCTTT,CASSHVGVSTEAFF
TRBV18,TRBJ1-5,few,.,TGTGCCAGCTCACCACTCGAATTAAACAGGGAATCTGGGCAGCCCCAGCATTTT,CASSPLELNRESGQPQHF
TRBV27,TRBJ2-1,.,TRBD1,TGTGCCAGCAGTTTAATAGGGACAGGGGTCAATGAGCAGTTCTTC,CASSLIGTGVNEQFF
TRBV5-4,TRBJ1-2,.,TRBD1,TGTGCCAGCAGCTTGCCGGTGACAGGGGCAAGTGGCTACACCTTC,CASSLPVTGASGYTF
TRBV7-9,TRBJ1-1,.,.,TGTGCCAGCAGTGGGACACACGACACTGAAGCTTTCTTT,CASSGTHDTEAFF
TRBV29-1,TRBJ2-7,.,.,TGCAGCGTGGCGGACAGCTACGAGCAGTACTTC,CSVADSYEQYF
TRBV15,TRBJ1-1,.,TRBD1,TGTGCCACCAGCAGCGGGGGACAGGGCGTGAGGTGGGCTTTCTTT,CATSSGGQGVRWAFF
TRBV2,TRBJ1-5,.,.,TGTGCCAGCAGGCCCGGGACCGCGGGCGAGCCCCAGCATTTT,CASRPGTAGEPQHF
TRBV7-9,TRBJ2-7,.,.,TGTGCCAGCAGCTTAGCGGGGCGGGAGCAGTACTTC,CASSLAGREQYF
TRBV10-3,TRBJ2-3,.,.,TGTGCCATCAGTGAAGCTAGCACAGATACGCAGTATTTT,CAISEASTDTQYF